A selection of T cell receptor beta chains follows, all from one sample in a study of CD8+CD57+ T cells in acquired aplastic anemia. In TCRdb, the reads were re-called with MiXCR into one record per CDR3 protein. The sample contains approximately 200,000 distinct CDR3 sequences, about 59% of which appear only once. Sequenced: sorted CD4+, CD8+, or CD8+CD57+ T cells (not recorded which) from PBMCs. Receptors were obtained from a human donor in good health. CDR3s include the opening cysteine and the closing phenylalanine or tryptophan. Fields, in order: CDR3 protein, CDR3 DNA, V gene, D gene, J gene, clone size. A D gene is named only where the DNA matches it firmly. The size field is filled for only some rows; it gives once, few, many or a size class.

CDR3 protein: CASSPGTGVGYEQYF
CDR3 DNA: TGTGCCAGCAGCCCGGGGACAGGGGTAGGCTACGAGCAGTACTTC
V gene: TRBV7-2
D gene: TRBD1
J gene: TRBJ2-7
clone size: NA

CDR3 protein: CASSVAGDYNGQFF
CDR3 DNA: TGTGCCAGCTCAGTGGCAGGCGACTACAATGGGCAGTTCTTC
V gene: TRBV12-3/TRBV12-4
D gene: NA
J gene: TRBJ2-1
clone size: once

CDR3 protein: CASQPRGPQETQYF
CDR3 DNA: TGTGCCAGCCAACCCAGGGGGCCCCAAGAGACCCAGTACTTC
V gene: TRBV19
D gene: TRBD1
J gene: TRBJ2-5
clone size: NA

CDR3 protein: CASSYGGEWEQYF
CDR3 DNA: TGTGCCAGCAGTTACGGGGGGGAGTGGGAGCAGTACTTC
V gene: TRBV6-5
D gene: TRBD2
J gene: TRBJ2-7
clone size: few

CDR3 protein: CATSDLVGGETQYF
CDR3 DNA: TGTGCCACCAGTGATTTAGTTGGGGGGGAGACCCAGTACTTC
V gene: TRBV24-1
D gene: NA
J gene: TRBJ2-5
clone size: few

CDR3 protein: CASSQDKASGGNAIYF
CDR3 DNA: TGTGCCAGCAGCCAAGATAAGGCGTCGGGAGGGAACGCCATATATTTT
V gene: TRBV4-2
D gene: NA
J gene: TRBJ1-3
clone size: NA

CDR3 protein: CSANTWGYEQYF
CDR3 DNA: TGCAGTGCTAATACATGGGGCTACGAGCAGTACTTC
V gene: TRBV20-1
D gene: NA
J gene: TRBJ2-7
clone size: NA

CDR3 protein: CASKDRGTNVLTF
CDR3 DNA: TGTGCCAGCAAAGACAGGGGCACCAACGTCCTGACTTTC
V gene: TRBV7-6
D gene: TRBD1
J gene: TRBJ2-6
clone size: few

CDR3 protein: CAISESLGPSTGELFF
CDR3 DNA: TGTGCCATCAGTGAGTCGTTAGGGCCAAGCACCGGGGAGCTGTTTTTT
V gene: TRBV10-3
D gene: NA
J gene: TRBJ2-2
clone size: NA

CDR3 protein: CASSLRWGDRGAEQYF
CDR3 DNA: TGTGCCAGCAGCTTACGGTGGGGGGACAGGGGGGCCGAGCAGTACTTC
V gene: TRBV7-2
D gene: TRBD1
J gene: TRBJ2-7
clone size: NA

CDR3 protein: CASSPEGTSSYNEQFF
CDR3 DNA: TGTGCCAGCAGCCCCGAGGGGACGAGCTCCTACAATGAGCAGTTCTTC
V gene: TRBV11-2
D gene: NA
J gene: TRBJ2-1
clone size: NA

CDR3 protein: CASSNSGVTGELFF
CDR3 DNA: TGTGCCAGTAGCAACTCGGGCGTTACCGGGGAGCTGTTTTTT
V gene: TRBV19
D gene: NA
J gene: TRBJ2-2
clone size: many

CDR3 protein: CSATLGLAIVLGTDTQYF
CDR3 DNA: TGCAGTGCAACCCTGGGGCTAGCGATCGTTTTAGGCACAGATACGCAGTATTTT
V gene: TRBV20-1
D gene: NA
J gene: TRBJ2-3
clone size: many

CDR3 protein: CASSERTEQYF
CDR3 DNA: TGTGCCAGCAGTGAAAGGACCGAGCAGTACTTC
V gene: TRBV2
D gene: NA
J gene: TRBJ2-7
clone size: few

CDR3 protein: CSVIPIQSYEQYF
CDR3 DNA: TGCAGCGTTATCCCAATTCAGTCCTACGAGCAGTACTTC
V gene: TRBV29-1
D gene: NA
J gene: TRBJ2-7
clone size: NA

CDR3 protein: CASRDEWLAEQYF
CDR3 DNA: TGTGCCAGTAGGGACGAGTGGTTGGCCGAGCAGTACTTC
V gene: TRBV19
D gene: NA
J gene: TRBJ2-7
clone size: NA

CDR3 protein: CASSRTGLNTQYF
CDR3 DNA: TGTGCCAGCAGCCGAACGGGGCTGAATACGCAGTATTTT
V gene: TRBV7-2
D gene: NA
J gene: TRBJ2-3
clone size: NA

CDR3 protein: CASSLHGSNSPLHF
CDR3 DNA: TGCGCCAGCAGCCTGCATGGGTCAAATTCACCCCTCCACTTT
V gene: TRBV5-1
D gene: NA
J gene: TRBJ1-6
clone size: once

CDR3 protein: CSARGQDYEQYF
CDR3 DNA: TGCAGTGCTAGAGGCCAAGACTACGAGCAGTACTTC
V gene: TRBV20-1
D gene: NA
J gene: TRBJ2-7
clone size: NA

CDR3 protein: CASSLEAETDTQYF
CDR3 DNA: TGCGCCAGCAGCTTGGAGGCGGAGACAGATACGCAGTACTTC
V gene: TRBV5-1
D gene: NA
J gene: TRBJ2-7
clone size: NA

CDR3 protein: CASSLFELHSGNTIYF
CDR3 DNA: TGTGCCAGCAGCTTATTCGAGCTGCACTCTGGAAACACCATATATTTT
V gene: TRBV7-9
D gene: NA
J gene: TRBJ1-3
clone size: NA

CDR3 protein: CASSYGQGAYTF
CDR3 DNA: TGTGCCAGCAGTTACGGACAGGGGGCCTACACCTTC
V gene: TRBV12-3/TRBV12-4
D gene: TRBD1
J gene: TRBJ1-2
clone size: NA

CDR3 protein: CASSESPKARHNEQFF
CDR3 DNA: TGTGCCAGCAGTGAATCCCCCAAGGCCCGCCACAATGAGCAGTTCTTC
V gene: TRBV25-1
D gene: NA
J gene: TRBJ2-1
clone size: NA

CDR3 protein: CAIRPGLAGPNSKTNEQFF
CDR3 DNA: TGTGCCATCAGGCCGGGGCTAGCGGGGCCCAACTCCAAAACCAATGAGCAGTTCTTC
V gene: TRBV10-3
D gene: TRBD2
J gene: TRBJ2-1
clone size: NA

CDR3 protein: CASSQEGGERQFF
CDR3 DNA: TGCGCCAGCAGCCAAGAGGGCGGGGAGCGGCAGTTCTTC
V gene: TRBV4-3
D gene: NA
J gene: TRBJ2-1
clone size: few

CDR3 protein: CASLKQGRTDQPQHF
CDR3 DNA: TGTGCCAGTCTAAAGCAGGGGAGAACGGATCAGCCCCAGCATTTT
V gene: TRBV19
D gene: NA
J gene: TRBJ1-5
clone size: NA

CDR3 protein: CASWTGTAIDEQYF
CDR3 DNA: TGTGCCAGCTGGACCGGGACTGCCATCGACGAGCAGTACTTC
V gene: TRBV2
D gene: NA
J gene: TRBJ2-7
clone size: few

CDR3 protein: CASMAPGNTIYF
CDR3 DNA: TGTGCCAGCATGGCCCCTGGAAACACCATATATTTT
V gene: TRBV7-8
D gene: NA
J gene: TRBJ1-3
clone size: NA

CDR3 protein: CASSNRQGNTEAFF
CDR3 DNA: TGTGCCAGCAGCAACCGACAGGGGAACACTGAAGCTTTCTTT
V gene: TRBV7-9
D gene: TRBD1
J gene: TRBJ1-1
clone size: NA

CDR3 protein: CASKKGTGNTIYF
CDR3 DNA: TGTGCCAGCAAAAAGGGCACGGGAAACACCATATATTTT
V gene: TRBV11-2
D gene: NA
J gene: TRBJ1-3
clone size: few

CDR3 protein: CASSRGQGGYTF
CDR3 DNA: TGTGCCAGTAGCCGGGGACAGGGAGGCTACACCTTC
V gene: TRBV7-9
D gene: TRBD1
J gene: TRBJ1-2
clone size: NA

CDR3 protein: CASSVAGVAYNEQFF
CDR3 DNA: TGTGCCAGCAGCGTAGCGGGAGTAGCCTACAATGAGCAGTTCTTC
V gene: TRBV2
D gene: TRBD2
J gene: TRBJ2-1
clone size: many

CDR3 protein: CASSYLGATYEQYF
CDR3 DNA: TGTGCCAGCAGTTACCTTGGGGCTACCTACGAGCAGTACTTC
V gene: TRBV6-6
D gene: NA
J gene: TRBJ2-7
clone size: many

CDR3 protein: CASSLGLANTGELFF
CDR3 DNA: TGTGCTAGCAGCTTAGGACTAGCCAACACCGGGGAGCTGTTTTTT
V gene: TRBV5-4
D gene: TRBD2
J gene: TRBJ2-2
clone size: many

CDR3 protein: CASSLDSGQGANGYTF
CDR3 DNA: TGTGCCAGCAGCTTAGATAGCGGACAGGGGGCTAACGGCTACACCTTC
V gene: TRBV7-8
D gene: TRBD1
J gene: TRBJ1-2
clone size: few

CDR3 protein: CAISEWGQADNEQFF
CDR3 DNA: TGTGCCATCAGTGAGTGGGGACAGGCCGACAATGAGCAGTTCTTC
V gene: TRBV10-3
D gene: TRBD1
J gene: TRBJ2-1
clone size: NA

CDR3 protein: CSVVRGVNTEAFF
CDR3 DNA: TGCAGCGTTGTGAGGGGCGTGAACACTGAAGCTTTCTTT
V gene: TRBV29-1
D gene: NA
J gene: TRBJ1-1
clone size: NA

CDR3 protein: CATKTRVSTDTQYF
CDR3 DNA: TGTGCCACCAAGACGCGGGTTTCCACAGATACGCAGTATTTT
V gene: TRBV15
D gene: NA
J gene: TRBJ2-3
clone size: few

CDR3 protein: CSAPGDGGVREQYF
CDR3 DNA: TGCAGTGCCCCTGGGGACGGGGGAGTTAGGGAGCAGTACTTC
V gene: TRBV20-1
D gene: NA
J gene: TRBJ2-7
clone size: few

CDR3 protein: CSARLTSYNEQFF
CDR3 DNA: TGCAGTGCTAGACTAACTAGCTACAATGAGCAGTTCTTC
V gene: TRBV20-1
D gene: NA
J gene: TRBJ2-1
clone size: many

CDR3 protein: CASSTGRSQYNEQYF
CDR3 DNA: TGTGCCAGCAGTACTGGGCGGAGCCAGTACAATGAGCAGTATTTT
V gene: TRBV27
D gene: NA
J gene: TRBJ2-3
clone size: NA

CDR3 protein: CASSSAQETQYF
CDR3 DNA: TGTGCCAGCAGCTCTGCCCAAGAGACCCAGTACTTC
V gene: TRBV7-6
D gene: NA
J gene: TRBJ2-5
clone size: many

CDR3 protein: CASSLGRSFTETQYF
CDR3 DNA: TGTGCCAGCAGCTTAGGTCGCAGTTTTACAGAGACCCAGTACTTC
V gene: TRBV7-6
D gene: NA
J gene: TRBJ2-5
clone size: many

CDR3 protein: CASSLRQGFYNEQFF
CDR3 DNA: TGCGCCAGCAGCTTGCGTCAGGGCTTCTACAATGAGCAGTTCTTC
V gene: TRBV5-1
D gene: NA
J gene: TRBJ2-1
clone size: NA

CDR3 protein: CASSLRWWPTGELFF
CDR3 DNA: TGTGCCAGCAGCTTACGATGGTGGCCCACCGGGGAGCTGTTTTTT
V gene: TRBV5-6
D gene: NA
J gene: TRBJ2-2
clone size: many

CDR3 protein: CSAAGLAVSSYNEQFF
CDR3 DNA: TGCAGTGCTGCGGGACTAGCGGTAAGCTCCTACAATGAGCAGTTCTTC
V gene: TRBV20-1
D gene: TRBD2
J gene: TRBJ2-1
clone size: NA

CDR3 protein: CASSLGDRDQETQYF
CDR3 DNA: TGTGCCAGCAGCTTAGGGGACAGGGATCAAGAGACCCAGTACTTC
V gene: TRBV7-9
D gene: TRBD1
J gene: TRBJ2-5
clone size: NA